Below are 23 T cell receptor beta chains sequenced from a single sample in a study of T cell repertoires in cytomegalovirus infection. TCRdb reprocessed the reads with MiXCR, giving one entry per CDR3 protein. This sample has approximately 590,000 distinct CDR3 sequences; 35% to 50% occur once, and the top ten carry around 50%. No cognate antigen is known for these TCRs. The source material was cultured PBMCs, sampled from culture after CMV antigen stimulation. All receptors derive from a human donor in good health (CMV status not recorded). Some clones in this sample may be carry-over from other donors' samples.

The CDR3 bases are TGTGCCAGCTCAGGGGGCCTAGCGGCGAACACAGATACGCAGTATTTT. Encoded protein: CASSGGLAANTDTQYF. The chain uses TRBV2 and TRBJ2-3, with D possibly being TRBD1 (8 bases). V lost 8 bases to trimming and J lost 2 bases, with 20 bases between them. The germline V gene encodes CDR1 SNHLY and CDR2 FYNNEI. This CDR3 comprises 16 residues. The whole variable domain, remainder taken from reference TRBV2 and TRBJ2-3, is EPEVTQTPSHQVTQMGQEVILRCVPISNHLYFYWYRQILGQKVEFLVSFYNNEISEKSEIFDDQFSVERPDGSNFTLKIRSTKLEDSAMYFCASSGGLAANTDTQYFGPGTRLTVL.

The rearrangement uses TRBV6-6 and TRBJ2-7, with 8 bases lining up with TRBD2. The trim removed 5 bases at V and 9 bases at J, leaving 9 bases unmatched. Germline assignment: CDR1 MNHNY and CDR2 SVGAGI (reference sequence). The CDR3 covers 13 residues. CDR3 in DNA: TGTGCCAGCAGTCCCGGGGGGGCCGGTTGGCAGTACTTC. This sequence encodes CASSPGGAGWQYF.

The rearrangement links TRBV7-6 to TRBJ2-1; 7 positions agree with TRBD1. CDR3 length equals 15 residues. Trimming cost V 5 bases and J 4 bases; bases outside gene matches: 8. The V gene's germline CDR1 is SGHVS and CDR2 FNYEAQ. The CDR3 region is CASSPRTGLYNEQFF. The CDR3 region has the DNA TGTGCCAGCAGCCCGCGGACAGGATTGTACAATGAGCAGTTCTTC.

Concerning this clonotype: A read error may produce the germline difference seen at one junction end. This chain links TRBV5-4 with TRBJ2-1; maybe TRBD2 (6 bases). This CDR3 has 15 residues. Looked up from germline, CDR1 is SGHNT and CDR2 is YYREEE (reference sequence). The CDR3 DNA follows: TGTGCCAGCAGCTTGAGTGGGAGGAGACACAAGACTTTTTCCTTC. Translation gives CASSLSGRRHKTFSF. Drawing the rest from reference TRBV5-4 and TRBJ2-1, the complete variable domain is ETGVTQSPTHLIKTRGQQVTLRCSSQSGHNTVSWYQQALGQGPQFIFQYYREEENGRGNFPPRFSGLQFPNYSSELNVNALELDDSALYLCASSLSGRRHKTFSFGPGTRLTVL.

CDR3 sequence: CSARVFRRGSSYEQYF. CDR3 in DNA: TGCAGTGCTAGAGTATTTCGGCGGGGGAGCTCCTACGAGCAGTACTTC. This chain uses TRBV20-1 with TRBJ2-7; 7 nucleotides agree with TRBD2. Germline V gene sequence: CDR1 DFQATT, CDR2 SNEGSKA (reference sequence). V lost 1 base and J lost 0; bases outside the gene matches: 9. The CDR3 loop spans 16 amino acids.

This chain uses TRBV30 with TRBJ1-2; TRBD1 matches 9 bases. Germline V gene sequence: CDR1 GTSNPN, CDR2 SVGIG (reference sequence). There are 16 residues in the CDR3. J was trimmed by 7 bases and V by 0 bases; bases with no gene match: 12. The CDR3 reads CAWSVGTAGTGFGYTF. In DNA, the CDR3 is TGTGCCTGGAGTGTTGGGACCGCCGGGACAGGGTTTGGCTACACCTTC.

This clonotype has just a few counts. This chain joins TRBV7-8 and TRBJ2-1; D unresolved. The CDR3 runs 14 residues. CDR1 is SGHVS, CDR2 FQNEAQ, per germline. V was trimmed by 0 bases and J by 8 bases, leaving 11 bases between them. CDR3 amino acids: CASSLAVSGYEQFF. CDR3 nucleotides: TGTGCCAGCAGCTTAGCCGTCAGTGGTTATGAGCAGTTCTTC.

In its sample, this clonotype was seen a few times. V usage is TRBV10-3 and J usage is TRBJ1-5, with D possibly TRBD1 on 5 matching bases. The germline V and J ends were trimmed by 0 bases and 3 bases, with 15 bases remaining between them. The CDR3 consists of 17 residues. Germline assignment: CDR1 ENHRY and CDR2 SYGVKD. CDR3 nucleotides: TGTGCCATCAGTGAGTCGAGGGGAGGGCCGCACAATCAGCCCCAGCATTTT. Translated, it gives CAISESRGGPHNQPQHF.

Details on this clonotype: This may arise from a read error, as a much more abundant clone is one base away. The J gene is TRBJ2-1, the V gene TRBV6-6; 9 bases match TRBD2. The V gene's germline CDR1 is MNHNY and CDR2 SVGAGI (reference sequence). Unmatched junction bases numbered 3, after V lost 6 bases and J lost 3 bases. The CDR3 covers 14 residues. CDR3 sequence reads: CASRRGGFYNEQFF. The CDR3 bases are TGTGCCAGCAGGCGGGGGGGCTTCTACAATGAGCAGTTCTTC.

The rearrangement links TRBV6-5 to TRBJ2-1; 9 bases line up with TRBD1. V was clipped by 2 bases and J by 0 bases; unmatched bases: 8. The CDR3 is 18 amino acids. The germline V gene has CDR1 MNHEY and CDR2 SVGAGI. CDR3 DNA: TGTGCCAGCAGTTACCGGGGGACAGGGCTTAGCTCCTACAATGAGCAGTTCTTC. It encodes CASSYRGTGLSSYNEQFF.

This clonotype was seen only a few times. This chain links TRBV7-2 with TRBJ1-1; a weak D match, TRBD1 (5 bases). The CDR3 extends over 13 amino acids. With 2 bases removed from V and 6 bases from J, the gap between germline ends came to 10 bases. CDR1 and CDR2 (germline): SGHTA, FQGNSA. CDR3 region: CASSLRGRAEAFF. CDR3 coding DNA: TGTGCCAGCAGCTTAAGGGGCAGGGCTGAAGCTTTCTTT.

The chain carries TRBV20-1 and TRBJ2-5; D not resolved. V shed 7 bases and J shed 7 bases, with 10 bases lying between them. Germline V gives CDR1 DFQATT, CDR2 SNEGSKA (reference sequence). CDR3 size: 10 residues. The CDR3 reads CSVRARTQYF. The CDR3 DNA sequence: TGCAGTGTTCGGGCAAGGACCCAGTACTTC.

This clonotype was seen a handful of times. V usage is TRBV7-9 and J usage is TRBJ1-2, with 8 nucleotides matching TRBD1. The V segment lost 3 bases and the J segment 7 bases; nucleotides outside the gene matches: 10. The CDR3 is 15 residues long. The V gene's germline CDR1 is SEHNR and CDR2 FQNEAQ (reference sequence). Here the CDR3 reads CASSLGTGGSGGYTF. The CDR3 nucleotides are TGTGCCAGCAGCTTGGGGACAGGAGGCTCGGGTGGCTACACCTTC.

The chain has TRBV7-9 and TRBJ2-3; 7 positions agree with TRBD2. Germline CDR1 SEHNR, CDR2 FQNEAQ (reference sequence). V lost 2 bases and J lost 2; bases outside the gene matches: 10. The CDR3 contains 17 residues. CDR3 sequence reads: CASSLKSGTLPTDTQYF. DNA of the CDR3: TGTGCCAGCAGCTTAAAGAGCGGGACCCTGCCCACAGATACGCAGTATTTT.

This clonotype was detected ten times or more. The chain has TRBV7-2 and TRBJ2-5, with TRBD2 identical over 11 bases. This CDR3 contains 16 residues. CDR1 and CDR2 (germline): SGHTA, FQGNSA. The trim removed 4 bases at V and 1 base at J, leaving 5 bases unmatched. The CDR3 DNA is TGTGCCAGCAGCTCCCCGGGACTAGCGGCCCAAGAGACCCAGTACTTC. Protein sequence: CASSSPGLAAQETQYF.

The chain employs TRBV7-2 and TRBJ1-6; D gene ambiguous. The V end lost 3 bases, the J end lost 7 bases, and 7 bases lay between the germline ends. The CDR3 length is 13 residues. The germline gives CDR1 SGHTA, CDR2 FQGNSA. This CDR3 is CASSFYTNSPLHF. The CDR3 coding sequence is TGTGCCAGCAGCTTTTACACGAATTCACCCCTCCACTTT.

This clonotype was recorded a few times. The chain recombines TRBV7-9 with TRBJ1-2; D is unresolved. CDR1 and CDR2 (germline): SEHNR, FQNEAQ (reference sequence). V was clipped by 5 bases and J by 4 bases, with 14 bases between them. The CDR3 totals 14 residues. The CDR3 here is CASSLPQYFYGYTF. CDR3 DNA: TGTGCCAGCAGCCTCCCTCAGTATTTCTATGGCTACACCTTC.

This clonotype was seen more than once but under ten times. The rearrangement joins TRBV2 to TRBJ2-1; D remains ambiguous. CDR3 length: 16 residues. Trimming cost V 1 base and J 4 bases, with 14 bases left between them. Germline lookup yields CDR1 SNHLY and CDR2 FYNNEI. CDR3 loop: CASSEGIAPSYNEQFF. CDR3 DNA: TGTGCCAGCAGTGAAGGAATTGCCCCGTCTTACAATGAGCAGTTCTTC.

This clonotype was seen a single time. The CDR3 nucleotides read TGCGCCAGCAGCCAGGCTCCGGGACTAGCGGGCGGGGAGCTGTTTTTT. Protein sequence: CASSQAPGLAGGELFF. The chain employs TRBV4-3 and TRBJ2-2; 12 nucleotides line up with TRBD2. V lost 3 bases and J lost 7; bases outside the gene matches: 6. CDR1 is LGHNA and CDR2 is YSLEER in the germline V gene. The CDR3 extends over 16 amino acids.

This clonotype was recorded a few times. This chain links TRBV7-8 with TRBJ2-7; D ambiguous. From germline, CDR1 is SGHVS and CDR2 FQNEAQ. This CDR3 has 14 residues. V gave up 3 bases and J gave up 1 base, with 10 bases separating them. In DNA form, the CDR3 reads TGTGCCAGCAGCTTGGGGAAAGTATCCTACGAGCAGTACTTC. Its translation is CASSLGKVSYEQYF.

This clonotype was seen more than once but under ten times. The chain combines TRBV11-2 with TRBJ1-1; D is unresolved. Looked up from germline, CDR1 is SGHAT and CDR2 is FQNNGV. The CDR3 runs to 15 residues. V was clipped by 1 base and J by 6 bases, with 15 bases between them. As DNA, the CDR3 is TGTGCCAGCAGCTTAGCGTCCGCTATCTCCCCTGAAGCTTTCTTT. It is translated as CASSLASAISPEAFF.

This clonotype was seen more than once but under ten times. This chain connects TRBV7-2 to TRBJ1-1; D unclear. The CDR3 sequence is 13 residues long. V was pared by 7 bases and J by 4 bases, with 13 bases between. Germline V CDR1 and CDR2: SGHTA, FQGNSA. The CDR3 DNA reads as TGTGCCAGCAAAGAAGGGAGCCCCACTGAAGCTTTCTTT. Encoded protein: CASKEGSPTEAFF.

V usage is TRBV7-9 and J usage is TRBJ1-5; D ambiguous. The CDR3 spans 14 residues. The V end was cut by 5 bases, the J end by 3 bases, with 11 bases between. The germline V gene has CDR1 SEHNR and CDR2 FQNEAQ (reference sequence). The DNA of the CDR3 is TGTGCCAGCAGCCCGGAGGGAGCCAATCAGCCCCAGCATTTT. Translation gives CASSPEGANQPQHF.